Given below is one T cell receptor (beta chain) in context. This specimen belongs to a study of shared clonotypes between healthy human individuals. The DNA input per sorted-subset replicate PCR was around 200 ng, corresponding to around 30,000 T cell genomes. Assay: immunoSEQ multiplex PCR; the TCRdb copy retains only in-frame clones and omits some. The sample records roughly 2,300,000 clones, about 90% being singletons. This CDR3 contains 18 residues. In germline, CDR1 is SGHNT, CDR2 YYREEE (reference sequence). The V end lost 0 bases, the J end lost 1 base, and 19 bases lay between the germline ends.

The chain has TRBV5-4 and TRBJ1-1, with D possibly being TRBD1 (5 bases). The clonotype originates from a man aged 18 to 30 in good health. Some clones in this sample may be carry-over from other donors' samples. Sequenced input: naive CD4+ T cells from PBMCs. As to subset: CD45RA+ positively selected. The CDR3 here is CASSLGGTGFQGNTEAFF. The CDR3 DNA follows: TGTGCCAGCAGCTTGGGAGGGACCGGCTTCCAGGGGAACACTGAAGCTTTCTTT.